The 23 T cell receptor beta chains below all came from one sample that was sequenced in a study of T-cell reconstitution after alpha-beta-depleted transplantation in children. It was with unique molecular identifiers that the TCRbeta library was prepared. In TCRdb, the PCR reads were re-called with MiXCR into one record per CDR3 protein. The sample lists about half a million distinct CDR3 sequences, around 12% occurring once. Sequencing used PBMCs from the stem cell graft donor, obtained from the stem cell graft. The receptors were gathered from a human donor who donated a stem cell graft to a child with combined immunodeficiency.

A few counts support this clonotype. The J gene is TRBJ2-1, the V gene TRBV12-3 or TRBV12-4; 11 nucleotides agree with TRBD1. Losses at the gene ends were 6 bases for V and 7 bases for J; bases not matched to a gene: 2. The CDR3 length is 13 residues. This CDR3 reads CASRDRGLNEQFF. DNA of the CDR3: TGTGCCAGCAGGGACAGGGGGCTAAATGAGCAGTTCTTC.

At least ten counts were recorded for this clonotype. The chain employs TRBV24-1 and TRBJ2-3, with TRBD2 identical over 8 bases. J was trimmed by 2 bases and V by 4 bases; bases with no gene match: 13. The CDR3 spans 18 residues. Germline V lookup: CDR1 KGHDR, CDR2 SFDVKD. The CDR3 bases are TGTGCCACCAGTGACCCGTCTCAGCGGGGGATCAACACAGATACGCAGTATTTT. It yields the protein CATSDPSQRGINTDTQYF.

The chain couples TRBV2 to TRBJ2-5; D possibly corresponds to TRBD2 (6 bases). The CDR3 is made up of 17 amino acids. The V gene's germline CDR1 is SNHLY and CDR2 FYNNEI. Trimming removed 5 bases at V and 2 bases at J, with 21 bases between. In DNA form, the CDR3 reads TGTGCCAGCAGTCAGAGTGGACTAACCACGCTACAAGAGACCCAGTACTTC. Translation gives CASSQSGLTTLQETQYF.

This clonotype was observed a handful of times. V gene TRBV12-3 or TRBV12-4 combines with J gene TRBJ1-1; 12 bases match TRBD1. V shed 4 bases and J 0 bases; nucleotides not matched to a gene: 9. The CDR3 loop spans 18 amino acids. The CDR3: CASSYRDRGRWVNTEAFF. The CDR3 DNA reads TGTGCCAGCAGTTACCGGGACAGGGGGCGGTGGGTGAACACTGAAGCTTTCTTT.

To note about this clonotype: At one end the junction does not follow the germline gene, possibly because of a read error. The genes are TRBV6-6 and TRBJ2-7; TRBD2 agrees at 12 bases. CDR1 is MNHNY, CDR2 SVGAGI, per germline (reference sequence). The CDR3 contains 15 residues. The chain's CDR3 is CASSYSASTSGRISF. DNA for the CDR3: TGTGCCAGCAGTTACTCCGCCTCAACTAGCGGGAGGATTAGCTTC.

The chain recombines TRBV30 with TRBJ1-4; a weak D match, TRBD1 (6 bases). Germline assignment: CDR1 GTSNPN and CDR2 SVGIG (reference sequence). Trimming left V 4 bases short and J 7 bases short, with 10 bases between. CDR3 size: 12 residues. The DNA of the CDR3 is TGTGCCTGGAACAGGGACGGTGAAAAACTGTTTTTT. Protein sequence: CAWNRDGEKLFF.

This clonotype was seen many times. The V and J genes are TRBV25-1 and TRBJ1-2, with 11 bases aligning to TRBD1. Per the germline V gene, CDR1 is MGHDK and CDR2 is SYGVNS. The CDR3 contains 17 residues. Trimming removed 2 bases from V and 7 bases from J; junction bases left unmatched: 12. The CDR3 here is CASSEGWDRGIFGGYTF. The CDR3 DNA follows: TGTGCCAGCAGTGAAGGTTGGGACAGGGGGATTTTCGGTGGCTACACCTTC.

This clonotype was seen only a few times. The J gene is TRBJ2-7, the V gene TRBV12-5, with 7 bases matching TRBD2. Losses at the gene ends were 1 base for V and 4 bases for J; bases not matched to a gene: 16. Germline V gives CDR1 LGHNT, CDR2 FRNRAP. The CDR3 contains 18 residues. As DNA, the CDR3 is TGTGCTAGTGGTTTGGCCCCCGCCGGCGGGAGCCCCTGGTACGAGCAGTACTTC. Translating it yields CASGLAPAGGSPWYEQYF. The full variable domain, with the rest looked up from reference TRBV12-5 and TRBJ2-7, is DARVTQTPRHKVTEMGQEVTMRCQPILGHNTVFWYRQTMMQGLELLAYFRNRAPLDDSGMPKDRFSAEMPDATLATLKIQPSEPRDSAVYFCASGLAPAGGSPWYEQYFGPGTRLTVT.

This clonotype was seen repeatedly, ten times or more. The chain combines TRBV20-1 with TRBJ2-3; D may be TRBD2 (5 bases). The V end was cut by 0 bases, the J end by 1 base, with 8 bases between. The germline CDR1 and CDR2 sequences are DFQATT and SNEGSKA (reference sequence). The CDR3 loop spans 14 amino acids. CDR3 protein: CSARETTRTDTQYF. CDR3 DNA sequence: TGCAGTGCTAGAGAGACTACACGCACAGATACGCAGTATTTT.

This clonotype has more than one count but fewer than ten. The chain links TRBV9 to TRBJ2-3; D possibly corresponds to TRBD2 (6 bases). The CDR3 covers 15 residues. Germline loops: CDR1 SGDLS, CDR2 YYNGEE. V was clipped by 0 bases and J by 1 base, with 9 bases between them. CDR3 coding DNA: TGTGCCAGCAGCGTAGTCGGGGGTCGCACAGATACGCAGTATTTT. Amino acids: CASSVVGGRTDTQYF. Together with reference TRBV9 and TRBJ2-3, the CDR3 gives the full variable domain: DSGVTQTPKHLITATGQRVTLRCSPRSGDLSVYWYQQSLDQGLQFLIQYYNGEERAKGNILERFSAQQFPDLHSELNLSSLELGDSALYFCASSVVGGRTDTQYFGPGTRLTVL.

The gene calls are TRBV6-5 and TRBJ1-2; D gene ambiguous. The CDR3 consists of 12 residues. Germline V lookup: CDR1 MNHEY, CDR2 SVGAGI. Trimming removed 0 bases from V and 4 bases from J, with 3 bases in between. The CDR3: CASSYSGYGYTF. The CDR3 bases are TGTGCCAGCAGTTACTCGGGCTATGGCTACACCTTC.

The V gene is TRBV5-1, the J gene TRBJ2-7; 9 nucleotides agree with TRBD1. After removal of 2 bases from V and 2 bases from J, the junction contained 5 bases not matched to a gene. This CDR3 has 15 residues. The V gene's germline CDR1 is SGHRS and CDR2 YFSETQ. CDR3 loop: CASSLWTGAAYEQYF. In DNA, the CDR3 is TGCGCCAGCAGCTTATGGACAGGGGCTGCCTACGAGCAGTACTTC.

This clonotype was counted between two and nine times. This chain links TRBV29-1 with TRBJ1-2; the D is unclear. The length of the CDR3 is 10 residues. The V and J ends lost 3 bases and 10 bases respectively, with 9 bases between them. The germline V gene has CDR1 SQVTM and CDR2 ANQGSEA. This chain's CDR3 is CSVDLLPYTF. CDR3 DNA sequence: TGCAGCGTTGATCTCCTACCCTACACCTTC. Full variable domain (remainder filled in from reference TRBV29-1 and TRBJ1-2): SAVISQKPSRDICQRGTSLTIQCQVDSQVTMMFWYRQQPGQSLTLIATANQGSEATYESGFVIDKFPISRPNLTFSTLTVSNMSPEDSSIYLCSVDLLPYTFGSGTRLTVV.

This clonotype was seen more than once but under ten times. This chain uses TRBV9 with TRBJ2-1; D gene unclear. V was cut by 4 bases and J by 6 bases, with 5 bases left in between. This CDR3 is 11 amino acids long. Germline loops: CDR1 SGDLS, CDR2 YYNGEE. The CDR3 nucleotides read TGTGCCAGCAGCACGCCCAATGAGCAGTTCTTC. This gives the protein CASSTPNEQFF.

V usage is TRBV12-3 or TRBV12-4 and J usage is TRBJ1-6, with D maybe TRBD1 (5 bases). Trimming cost V 3 bases and J 5 bases, with 14 bases left between them. This CDR3 is built from 16 residues. CDR3 region: CASSFGGGLNNSPLHF. The CDR3 DNA follows: TGTGCCAGCAGTTTTGGGGGAGGGTTGAATAATTCACCCCTCCACTTT.

This rearrangement joins TRBV7-9 to TRBJ1-1; possible D gene TRBD1, 5 bases. V was cut by 1 base and J by 5 bases, with 11 bases left in between. Germline assignment: CDR1 SEHNR and CDR2 FQNEAQ (reference sequence). This CDR3 comprises 14 residues. The CDR3 sequence is CASSLVGDPTEAFF. DNA of the CDR3: TGTGCCAGCAGCTTAGTAGGGGATCCAACTGAAGCTTTCTTT.

The sample holds a few counts of this clonotype. V is TRBV30 and J is TRBJ2-4; 9 bases agree with TRBD1. CDR1 GTSNPN and CDR2 SVGIG come from the germline V gene (reference sequence). Unmatched junction bases numbered 1, after V lost 0 bases and J lost 7 bases. The CDR3 consists of 13 residues. CDR3 sequence (DNA): TGTGCCTGGAGTGTACAGGGGGCGAACATTCAGTACTTC. It encodes CAWSVQGANIQYF.

This sequence joins TRBV7-3 and TRBJ2-3; D is possibly TRBD1 (5 bases). Germline lookup yields CDR1 SGHTA and CDR2 FQGTGA. This CDR3 is built from 13 residues. V was shortened by 5 bases and J by 4 bases, with 10 bases between the two germline ends. CDR3 residues: CASSVTGADTQYF. The CDR3 DNA reads TGTGCCAGCAGCGTTACAGGAGCAGATACGCAGTATTTT.

A word on this clonotype: The junction differs from germline at one of its ends, possibly a read error. The chain employs TRBV7-1 and TRBJ1-2; D unclear. TRBV7-1 belongs to the ORF category, with a function that is uncertain. The CDR3 spans 13 residues. As DNA, the CDR3 is TGTGCCAGCACCTCATCAAGCCTCTATGGCTACACCTTC. Protein: CASTSSSLYGYTF.

Concerning this clonotype itself: One base away lies a much larger clone, so this may be a sequencing read error. J is TRBJ2-3 and V is TRBV29-1; D remains unclear. In germline, CDR1 is SQVTM, CDR2 ANQGSEA. The CDR3 loop spans 13 amino acids. Between the trimmed V and J ends, which lost 3 bases and 0 bases, there was a span of 7 bases. CDR3 loop: CSVEPQSTDTQYF. The DNA of the CDR3 is TGCAGCGTTGAGCCACAAAGCACAGATACGCAGTATTTT.

There are a few counts of this clonotype. This chain connects TRBV12-5 to TRBJ2-2; 7 bases fit TRBD2. V gave up 3 bases and J gave up 3 bases; unmatched junction bases: 4. The CDR3 length is 15 residues. Germline values: CDR1 LGHNT, CDR2 FRNRAP. The CDR3, as DNA: TGTGCTAGTGGTTTCGTGGCGGGAGACACCGGGGAGCTGTTTTTT. It codes for CASGFVAGDTGELFF. Based on the CDR3 plus reference TRBV12-5 and TRBJ2-2, the full variable domain is DARVTQTPRHKVTEMGQEVTMRCQPILGHNTVFWYRQTMMQGLELLAYFRNRAPLDDSGMPKDRFSAEMPDATLATLKIQPSEPRDSAVYFCASGFVAGDTGELFFGEGSRLTVL.

CDR3 coding DNA: TGTGCCAGCAGCCAAAGGGTGGGGACAGGGATTAATGAGCAGTTCTTC. Its translation is CASSQRVGTGINEQFF. This chain uses TRBV9 with TRBJ2-1; 9 bases map to TRBD1. With 4 bases clipped from V and 7 bases from J, the junction kept 12 bases outside the gene matches. This CDR3 has 16 amino acids. Germline V gives CDR1 SGDLS, CDR2 YYNGEE.

This clonotype was seen more than once but under ten times. The chain joins TRBV4-1 to TRBJ2-7; D is possibly TRBD2 (5 bases). The CDR3 runs 13 residues. The germline V gene encodes CDR1 MGHRA and CDR2 YSYEKL. V lost 4 bases, J lost 9 bases, and 16 bases lay in between. CDR3 in DNA: TGCGCCAGCAGCCCCACCGGGGTACGGGGGCAGTACTTC. Encoded protein: CASSPTGVRGQYF.